The 15 T cell receptor beta chains below all came from one sample that was sequenced in a study of blood T cell repertoires in COVID-19. Assay used: immunoSEQ multiplex PCR; TCRdb lists only in-frame clones, some missing. The sample shows about 300,000 clones, around 88% of them seen only once. The sequenced sample consisted of peripheral blood. These receptors originate from a middle-aged man with acute or convalescent COVID-19.

The V and J genes are TRBV5-3 and TRBJ2-2, with 8 bases that match TRBD1. TRBV5-3 qualifies as an ORF whose function is uncertain. The CDR3 length is 17 residues. V shed 4 bases and J 2 bases; nucleotides not matched to a gene: 10. The CDR3 nucleotides are TGTGCCAGAAGCGCCTACCATCAGGGGGCAAACACCGGGGAGCTGTTTTTT. Its protein product is CARSAYHQGANTGELFF.

This rearrangement joins TRBV29-1 to TRBJ1-3; 10 bases match TRBD1. The germline gives CDR1 SQVTM, CDR2 ANQGSEA. There are 12 residues in the CDR3. J was trimmed by 7 bases and V by 6 bases; bases with no gene match: 3. CDR3 loop: CSVVDRGNTIYF. CDR3 nucleotide sequence: TGCAGCGTCGTGGACAGGGGGAACACCATATATTTT.

On this clone: Other DNA sequences of this sample code for an identical CDR3. The rearrangement joins TRBV2 to TRBJ1-1, with D maybe TRBD1 (5 bases). The germline gives CDR1 SNHLY, CDR2 FYNNEI. The V and J ends lost 6 bases and 3 bases respectively, with 5 bases between them. There are 11 residues in the CDR3. The CDR3 nucleotides read TGTGCCAGCAGAGGGGACACTGAAGCTTTCTTT. The encoded protein is CASRGDTEAFF.

The genes are TRBV10-2 and TRBJ1-1, with TRBD1 as a possible D gene (6 bases). In germline, CDR1 is WSHSY, CDR2 SAAADI. V was pared by 7 bases and J by 1 base, with 10 bases between. The CDR3 sequence is 13 residues long. The CDR3 here is CASNDRRNTEAFF. DNA of the CDR3: TGCGCCAGCAACGACAGGAGGAACACTGAAGCTTTCTTT.

The chain combines TRBV24-1 with TRBJ2-6; no definite D call. This CDR3 has 15 amino acids. V gave up 8 bases and J gave up 2 bases, with 12 bases separating them. CDR1 is KGHDR and CDR2 is SFDVKD in the germline V gene. DNA for the CDR3: TGTGCCACCAAGAAGAACTTCGCTGGGGCCAACGTCCTGACTTTC. Translating it yields CATKKNFAGANVLTF.

This clone is a singleton in its sample. The V gene is TRBV29-1, the J gene TRBJ2-1, with 8 nucleotides matching TRBD1. The CDR3 sequence is 12 residues long. V lost 6 bases to trimming and J lost 7 bases; unmatched junction nucleotides: 5. CDR1 and CDR2 from the germline V gene are SQVTM and ANQGSEA. The CDR3 nucleotides are TGCAGCGTGGGATACAGGGGGAATGAGCAGTTCTTC. This encodes CSVGYRGNEQFF.

The chain links TRBV29-1 to TRBJ1-1; D possibly corresponds to TRBD1 (5 bases). The CDR3 is 12 residues long. V was cut by 4 bases and J by 0 bases, with 6 bases left in between. CDR1 and CDR2 from the germline V gene are SQVTM and ANQGSEA. CDR3: CSVGQLNTEAFF. The CDR3 nucleotides read TGCAGCGTTGGACAGTTGAACACTGAAGCTTTCTTT.

The chain employs TRBV7-9 and TRBJ2-5, with 9 bases matching TRBD1. Trimming at V came to 6 bases and at J to 0 bases, leaving 8 bases not matched to a gene. Germline values: CDR1 SEHNR, CDR2 FQNEAQ (reference sequence). This CDR3 is 16 amino acids long. The CDR3 coding sequence is TGTGCCAGCAGTTCCCGGGACAGGGAGAACCAAGAGACCCAGTACTTC. The encoded protein is CASSSRDRENQETQYF. The variable domain in full, completed from reference TRBV7-9 and TRBJ2-5, reads DTGVSQNPRHKITKRGQNVTFRCDPISEHNRLYWYRQTLGQGPEFLTYFQNEAQLEKSRLLSDRFSAERPKGSFSTLEIQRTEQGDSAMYLCASSSRDRENQETQYFGPGTRLLVL.

The chain has TRBV5-4 and TRBJ1-3, with TRBD1 matching 8 bases. V lost 4 bases, J lost 4 bases, and 4 bases stayed unmatched. The CDR3 totals 14 residues. From germline, CDR1 is SGHNT and CDR2 YYREEE (reference sequence). DNA for the CDR3: TGTGCCAGCAGCCGGACAGGGCAAGGAAACACCATATATTTT. It encodes CASSRTGQGNTIYF.

On this clone itself: The sample holds other DNA sequences that translate to the same CDR3. The CDR3, as DNA: TGCGCCAGCAGCTTACAGGGCTATGGCTACACCTTC. Encoded protein: CASSLQGYGYTF. This sequence joins TRBV5-1 and TRBJ1-2; D perhaps matches TRBD1 (6 bases). Germline V lookup: CDR1 SGHRS, CDR2 YFSETQ. Deletions cut 2 bases from V and 4 bases from J, with 6 bases between. CDR3 length equals 12 residues.

V is TRBV6-1 and J is TRBJ2-7; TRBD1 matches at 11 bases. Trimming removed 3 bases from V and 4 bases from J; junction bases left unmatched: 8. The germline CDR1 and CDR2 sequences are MNHNS and SASEGT. The CDR3 length is 16 residues. DNA of the CDR3: TGTGCCAGCAGTGATGGAGGCGGGACAGGGGGTTACGAGCAGTACTTC. It codes for CASSDGGGTGGYEQYF.

V gene TRBV28 combines with J gene TRBJ2-7; tentatively, D is TRBD2 (7 bases). The CDR3 covers 14 residues. With 3 bases removed from V and 7 bases from J, the gap between germline ends came to 16 bases. Looked up from germline, CDR1 is MDHEN and CDR2 is SYDVKM. CDR3 DNA: TGTGCCAGCAGTTTGCGGGGGCTAGTGAGGGAGCAGTACTTC. Translated, it gives CASSLRGLVREQYF.

CDR3 sequence reads: CASSSSEDSPFSGNTIYF. The CDR3 nucleotides read TGCGCCAGCAGCTCCTCCGAGGACAGTCCCTTTAGTGGAAACACCATATATTTT. V is TRBV5-1 and J is TRBJ1-3; tentatively, D is TRBD1 (6 bases). The CDR3 is 18 residues long. With 3 bases removed from V and 3 bases from J, the gap between germline ends came to 22 bases. Germline V gene sequence: CDR1 SGHRS, CDR2 YFSETQ.

The chain employs TRBV29-1 and TRBJ1-1; unclear D gene. V was clipped by 4 bases and J by 3 bases, with 6 bases between them. The CDR3 spans 11 residues. The germline CDR1 and CDR2 sequences are SQVTM and ANQGSEA. The CDR3 loop is CSVVDYTEAFF. The CDR3 DNA reads as TGCAGCGTTGTGGACTACACTGAAGCTTTCTTT.

The CDR3 DNA is TGCGCCAGCAGCTTGATCGCTAGCGGGGGGTCATACAATGAGCAGTTCTTC. Encoded protein: CASSLIASGGSYNEQFF. The chain couples TRBV5-1 to TRBJ2-1, with 11 bases identical to TRBD2. Germline V gives CDR1 SGHRS, CDR2 YFSETQ. The CDR3 is made up of 17 amino acids. Trimming took 1 base from V and 4 from J; bases not matched to a gene: 7.